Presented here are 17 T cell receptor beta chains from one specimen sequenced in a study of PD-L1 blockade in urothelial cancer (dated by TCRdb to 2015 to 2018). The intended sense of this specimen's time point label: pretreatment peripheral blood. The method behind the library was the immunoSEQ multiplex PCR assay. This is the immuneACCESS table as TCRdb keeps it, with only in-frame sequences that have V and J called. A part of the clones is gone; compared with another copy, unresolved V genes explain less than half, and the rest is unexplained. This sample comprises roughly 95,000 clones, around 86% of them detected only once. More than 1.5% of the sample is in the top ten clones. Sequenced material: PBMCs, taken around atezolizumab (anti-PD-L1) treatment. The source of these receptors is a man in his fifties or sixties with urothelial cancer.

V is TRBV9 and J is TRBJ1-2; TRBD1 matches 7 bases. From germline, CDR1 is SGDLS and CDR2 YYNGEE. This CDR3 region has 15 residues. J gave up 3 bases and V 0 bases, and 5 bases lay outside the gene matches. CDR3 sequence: CASSVARQGDYGYTF. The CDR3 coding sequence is TGTGCCAGCAGCGTAGCGCGACAGGGAGACTATGGCTACACCTTC. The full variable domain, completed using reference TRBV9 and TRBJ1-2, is DSGVTQTPKHLITATGQRVTLRCSPRSGDLSVYWYQQSLDQGLQFLIQYYNGEERAKGNILERFSAQQFPDLHSELNLSSLELGDSALYFCASSVARQGDYGYTFGSGTRLTVV.

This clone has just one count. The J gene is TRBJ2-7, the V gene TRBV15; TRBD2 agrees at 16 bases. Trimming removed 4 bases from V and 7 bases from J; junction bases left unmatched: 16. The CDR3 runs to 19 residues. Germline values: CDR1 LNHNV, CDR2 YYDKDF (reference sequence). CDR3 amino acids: CATSTLPGLAGGLGSEQYF. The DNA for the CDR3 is TGTGCCACCAGCACCCTACCGGGACTAGCGGGAGGGCTGGGATCGGAGCAGTACTTC. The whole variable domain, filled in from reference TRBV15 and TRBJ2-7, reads DAMVIQNPRYQVTQFGKPVTLSCSQTLNHNVMYWYQQKSSQAPKLLFHYYDKDFNNEADTPDNFQSRRPNTSFCFLDIRSPGLGDTAMYLCATSTLPGLAGGLGSEQYFGPGTRLTVT.

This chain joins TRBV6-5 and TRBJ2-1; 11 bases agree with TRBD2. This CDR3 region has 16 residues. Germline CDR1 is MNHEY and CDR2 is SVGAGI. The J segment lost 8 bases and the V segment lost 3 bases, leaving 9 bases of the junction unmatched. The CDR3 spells CASSYPTSGASHEQFF. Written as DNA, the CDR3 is TGTGCCAGCAGTTATCCGACTAGCGGGGCCTCTCATGAGCAGTTCTTC.

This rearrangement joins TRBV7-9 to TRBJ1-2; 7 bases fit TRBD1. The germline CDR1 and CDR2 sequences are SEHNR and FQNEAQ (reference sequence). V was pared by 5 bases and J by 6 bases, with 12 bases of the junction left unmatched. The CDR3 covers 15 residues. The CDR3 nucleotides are TGTGCCAGCAGCCTATCGACAGGGCGTGGGCATGGCTACACCTTC. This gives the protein CASSLSTGRGHGYTF.

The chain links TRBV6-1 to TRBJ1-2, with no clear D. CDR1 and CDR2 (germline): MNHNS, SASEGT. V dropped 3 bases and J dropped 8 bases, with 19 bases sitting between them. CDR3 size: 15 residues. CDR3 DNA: TGTGCCAGCAGTGATAACAGTCATAAGTCGGGGGGCTACACCTTC. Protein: CASSDNSHKSGGYTF.

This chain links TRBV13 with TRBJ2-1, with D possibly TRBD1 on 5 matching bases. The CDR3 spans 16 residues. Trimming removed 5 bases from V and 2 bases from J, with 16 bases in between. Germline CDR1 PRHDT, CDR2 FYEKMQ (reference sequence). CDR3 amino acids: CASSASQDKTYNEQFF. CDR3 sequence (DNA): TGTGCCAGCAGCGCATCTCAGGACAAGACCTACAATGAGCAGTTCTTC.

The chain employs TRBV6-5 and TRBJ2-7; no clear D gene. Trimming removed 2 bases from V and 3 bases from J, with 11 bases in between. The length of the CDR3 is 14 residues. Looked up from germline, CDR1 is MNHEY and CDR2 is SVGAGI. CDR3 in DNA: TGTGCCAGCAGTTACCTTCTGTCGGGCTACGAGCAGTACTTC. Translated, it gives CASSYLLSGYEQYF.

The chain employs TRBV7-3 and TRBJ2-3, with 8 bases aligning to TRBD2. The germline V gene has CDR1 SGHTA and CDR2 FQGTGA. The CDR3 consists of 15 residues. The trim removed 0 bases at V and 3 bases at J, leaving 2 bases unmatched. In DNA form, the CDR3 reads TGTGCCAGCAGCTTAACCGGGGGGGCGACAGATACGCAGTATTTT. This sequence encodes CASSLTGGATDTQYF. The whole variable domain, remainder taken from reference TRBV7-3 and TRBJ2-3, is GAGVSQTPSNKVTEKGKYVELRCDPISGHTALYWYRQSLGQGPEFLIYFQGTGAADDSGLPNDRFFAVRPEGSVSTLKIQRTERGDSAVYLCASSLTGGATDTQYFGPGTRLTVL.

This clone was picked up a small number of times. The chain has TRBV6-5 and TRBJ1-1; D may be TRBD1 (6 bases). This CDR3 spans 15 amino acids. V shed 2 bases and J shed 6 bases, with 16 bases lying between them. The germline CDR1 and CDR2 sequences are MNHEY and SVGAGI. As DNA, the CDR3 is TGTGCCAGCAGTTACCGGAGTGTACAGGGTTCTGAAGCTTTCTTT. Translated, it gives CASSYRSVQGSEAFF.

The CDR3 region is CASSPYYSNQPQHF. The CDR3 DNA reads TGTGCCAGCAGCCCTTACTATAGCAATCAGCCCCAGCATTTT. The J gene is TRBJ1-5, the V gene TRBV7-2; D not certain. The CDR3 has 14 amino acids. The ends were cut back, 5 bases at V and 0 bases at J, with 8 bases in the middle. From germline, CDR1 is SGHTA and CDR2 FQGNSA. Combining the CDR3 with reference TRBV7-2 and TRBJ1-5 gives the whole variable domain GAGVSQSPSNKVTEKGKDVELRCDPISGHTALYWYRQSLGQGLEFLIYFQGNSAPDKSGLPSDRFSAERTGGSVSTLTIQRTQQEDSAVYLCASSPYYSNQPQHFGDGTRLSIL.

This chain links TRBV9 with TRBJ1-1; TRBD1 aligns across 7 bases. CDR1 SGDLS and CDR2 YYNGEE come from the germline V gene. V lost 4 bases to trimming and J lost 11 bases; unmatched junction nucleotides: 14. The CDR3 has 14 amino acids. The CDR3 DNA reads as TGTGCCAGCAGCCCCCGCGGACAGGCTGCTTGGGCTTTCTTT. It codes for CASSPRGQAAWAFF. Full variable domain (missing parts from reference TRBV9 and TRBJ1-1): DSGVTQTPKHLITATGQRVTLRCSPRSGDLSVYWYQQSLDQGLQFLIQYYNGEERAKGNILERFSAQQFPDLHSELNLSSLELGDSALYFCASSPRGQAAWAFFGQGTRLTVV.

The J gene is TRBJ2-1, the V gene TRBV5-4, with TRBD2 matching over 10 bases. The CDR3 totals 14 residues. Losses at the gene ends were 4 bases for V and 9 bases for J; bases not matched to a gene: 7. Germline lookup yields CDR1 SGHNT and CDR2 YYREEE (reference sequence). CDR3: CASSLSGRISEQFF. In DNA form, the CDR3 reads TGTGCCAGCAGCCTTAGCGGGAGGATAAGTGAGCAGTTCTTC.

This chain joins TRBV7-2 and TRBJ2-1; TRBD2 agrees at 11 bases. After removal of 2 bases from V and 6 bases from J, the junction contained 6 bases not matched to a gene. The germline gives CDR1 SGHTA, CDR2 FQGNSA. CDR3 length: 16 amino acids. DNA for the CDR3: TGTGCCAGCAGCTTACAAACTAGCGGGGGTTTCAATGAGCAGTTCTTC. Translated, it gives CASSLQTSGGFNEQFF.

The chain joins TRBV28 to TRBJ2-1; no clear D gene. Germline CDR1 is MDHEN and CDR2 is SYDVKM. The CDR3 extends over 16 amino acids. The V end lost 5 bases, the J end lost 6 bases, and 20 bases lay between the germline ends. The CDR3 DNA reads TGTGCCAGCAGTCTCCAGTTCCCGAACCCCCTCAATGAGCAGTTCTTC. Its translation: CASSLQFPNPLNEQFF.

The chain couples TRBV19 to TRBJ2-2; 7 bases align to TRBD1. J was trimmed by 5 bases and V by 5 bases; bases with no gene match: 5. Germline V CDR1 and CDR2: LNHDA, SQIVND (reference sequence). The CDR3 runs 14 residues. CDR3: CASSPPGGTGELFF. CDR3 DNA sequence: TGTGCCAGTAGTCCCCCAGGGGGAACCGGGGAGCTGTTTTTT.

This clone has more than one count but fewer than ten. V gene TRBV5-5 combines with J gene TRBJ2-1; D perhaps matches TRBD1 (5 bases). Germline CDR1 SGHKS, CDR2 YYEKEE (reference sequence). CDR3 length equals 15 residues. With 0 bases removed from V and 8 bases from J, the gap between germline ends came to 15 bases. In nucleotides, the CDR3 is TGTGCCAGCAGCTTGGAAGTGGCAGGGTCCCATGAGCAGTTCTTC. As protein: CASSLEVAGSHEQFF.

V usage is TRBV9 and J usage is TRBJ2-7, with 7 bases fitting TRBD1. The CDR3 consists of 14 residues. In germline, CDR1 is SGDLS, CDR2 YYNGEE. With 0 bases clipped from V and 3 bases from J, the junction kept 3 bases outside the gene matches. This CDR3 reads CASSVEPGGYEQYF. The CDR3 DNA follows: TGTGCCAGCAGCGTAGAACCAGGGGGCTACGAGCAGTACTTC.